The 6 T cell receptor beta chains below were found in one sample sequenced in a study of memory CD4+ T cells and cytomegalovirus serostatus. The sort gate was single viable CD3+CD4+CD8-CD45RO+ cells for memory CD4+ T cells. Only in-frame clones appear in the TCRdb table, and some are missing; sequencing was by immunoSEQ multiplex PCR. Of approximately 47,000 clones listed, approximately 78% are singletons. Source material: memory CD4+ T cells from blood. The receptors stem from an adult in good health and CMV-seronegative.

V and J are TRBV10-2 and TRBJ2-2; D is perhaps TRBD1 (6 bases). Germline CDR1 and CDR2: WSHSY and SAAADI. With 4 bases removed from V and 0 bases from J, the gap between germline ends came to 6 bases. The CDR3 loop spans 14 amino acids. The CDR3 nucleotides are TGCGCCAGCAGTGGGACAGCGAACACCGGGGAGCTGTTTTTT. Its translation is CASSGTANTGELFF.

The chain combines TRBV7-2 with TRBJ1-4; D gene unclear. Germline V gives CDR1 SGHTA, CDR2 FQGNSA. The CDR3 is 15 amino acids. Trimming shortened V by 4 bases and J by 7 bases, and 16 bases separated the two germline ends. DNA for the CDR3: TGTGCCAGCAGCTCCCAGTGGGGAGATGGTGAAAAACTGTTTTTT. Translated, it gives CASSSQWGDGEKLFF. The full variable domain, in which reference TRBV7-2 and TRBJ1-4 provide the parts outside the CDR3, is GAGVSQSPSNKVTEKGKDVELRCDPISGHTALYWYRQSLGQGLEFLIYFQGNSAPDKSGLPSDRFSAERTGGSVSTLTIQRTQQEDSAVYLCASSSQWGDGEKLFFGSGTQLSVL.

CDR3 region: CASSPPPGLNTGELFF. The CDR3 DNA is TGTGCCAGCAGCCCACCCCCAGGGTTGAACACCGGGGAGCTGTTTTTT. V and J are TRBV5-4 and TRBJ2-2; D might be TRBD1 (5 bases). CDR1 is SGHNT, CDR2 YYREEE, per germline (reference sequence). This CDR3 has 16 amino acids. Trimming left V 4 bases short and J 1 base short, with 14 bases between. The full variable domain, its missing parts supplied by reference TRBV5-4 and TRBJ2-2, is ETGVTQSPTHLIKTRGQQVTLRCSSQSGHNTVSWYQQALGQGPQFIFQYYREEENGRGNFPPRFSGLQFPNYSSELNVNALELDDSALYLCASSPPPGLNTGELFFGEGSRLTVL.

This clone was observed a handful of times. The chain employs TRBV7-2 and TRBJ1-2; D gene unclear. The V end lost 5 bases, the J end lost 2 bases, and 15 bases lay between the germline ends. The CDR3 runs to 15 residues. CDR1 is SGHTA, CDR2 FQGNSA, per germline. The CDR3 protein is CASSPDRRGNYGYTF. The CDR3 coding sequence is TGTGCCAGCAGCCCCGACCGTAGAGGGAACTATGGCTACACCTTC.

This clone is a singleton in its sample. The V and J genes are TRBV9 and TRBJ2-4; D uncertain. This CDR3 region has 13 residues. The V and J ends lost 7 bases and 4 bases respectively, with 12 bases between them. In germline, CDR1 is SGDLS, CDR2 YYNGEE. CDR3 DNA sequence: TGTGCCAGCCCCCTGGTCAGTAAAAACATTCAGTACTTC. As protein: CASPLVSKNIQYF. Based on the CDR3 plus reference TRBV9 and TRBJ2-4, the full variable domain is DSGVTQTPKHLITATGQRVTLRCSPRSGDLSVYWYQQSLDQGLQFLIQYYNGEERAKGNILERFSAQQFPDLHSELNLSSLELGDSALYFCASPLVSKNIQYFGAGTRLSVL.

The J gene is TRBJ1-3, the V gene TRBV6-5; D perhaps matches TRBD1 (5 bases). Trimming removed 6 bases at V and 0 bases at J, with 12 bases between. The CDR3 covers 15 residues. The germline gives CDR1 MNHEY, CDR2 SVGAGI. The DNA for the CDR3 is TGTGCCAGCAGGCCAAGGGGCAACTCTGGAAACACCATATATTTT. It specifies CASRPRGNSGNTIYF.